A single sample gave rise to the 13 T cell receptor beta chains below, sequenced in a study of blood T cell repertoires in COVID-19. TCRdb's copy holds only in-frame clones and misses some; the assay was immunoSEQ multiplex PCR. This table holds hundreds of thousands of clones, around 86% found once. Sequences were obtained from PBMCs or T cells enriched from blood (not recorded which). These receptor sequences come from a man in his thirties or forties who had recovered from COVID-19.

The chain links TRBV19 to TRBJ1-3; TRBD1 might be the D (6 bases). The CDR3 loop spans 14 amino acids. Germline V CDR1 and CDR2: LNHDA, SQIVND (reference sequence). V gave up 3 bases and J gave up 5 bases, with 11 bases separating them. The CDR3: CASSIQGQRNTIYF. The CDR3 DNA reads as TGTGCCAGTAGTATTCAGGGGCAAAGAAACACCATATATTTT.

V and J are TRBV3-1 (or the pseudogene TRBV3-2) and TRBJ1-3; no clear D gene. V lost 6 bases and J lost 0, with 9 bases in between. Germline loops: CDR1 LGHDT, CDR2 YNNKEL (reference sequence). This CDR3 region has 14 residues. This CDR3 is CASRATRSGNTIYF. The CDR3 region has the DNA TGTGCCAGCAGGGCGACACGCTCTGGAAACACCATATATTTT.

V and J are TRBV24-1 and TRBJ2-3, with TRBD2 matching 11 bases. The germline V gene encodes CDR1 KGHDR and CDR2 SFDVKD. The CDR3 is 14 residues long. Losses at the gene ends were 9 bases for V and 1 base for J; bases not matched to a gene: 2. As DNA, the CDR3 is TGTGCCACCGGGACTAGCGGTCGCACAGATACGCAGTATTTT. It encodes CATGTSGRTDTQYF.

The V call is TRBV11-3, the J call TRBJ2-7; 8 bases are shared with TRBD2. This CDR3 region has 16 residues. Germline-derived CDR1 and CDR2 are SGHNT and YENEEA. Unmatched junction bases numbered 11, after V lost 0 bases and J lost 7 bases. The CDR3 here is CASSLERGLAGAEQYF. The CDR3 coding sequence is TGTGCCAGCAGCTTAGAGCGGGGCCTAGCGGGCGCAGAGCAGTACTTC.

This rearrangement joins TRBV18 to TRBJ1-4; 7 nucleotides agree with TRBD1. The CDR3 is made up of 16 amino acids. Per germline, CDR1 KGHSH and CDR2 LQKENI. V lost 3 bases, J lost 4 bases, and 8 bases stayed unmatched. The CDR3 sequence: CASSPRQGPGNEKLFF. The CDR3 DNA is TGTGCCAGCTCACCTCGACAGGGACCCGGTAATGAAAAACTGTTTTTT.

The chain couples TRBV4-2 to TRBJ1-3; 7 nucleotides line up with TRBD1. This CDR3 has 17 residues. The J segment lost 2 bases and the V segment lost 0 bases, leaving 7 bases of the junction unmatched. Per germline, CDR1 LGHNA and CDR2 YNFKEQ. DNA for the CDR3: TGTGCCAGCAGCCAAGAAAGGAACAGGGGACCTGGAAACACCATATATTTT. It translates to CASSQERNRGPGNTIYF.

V gene TRBV3-1 (or the pseudogene TRBV3-2) combines with J gene TRBJ2-3; D is possibly TRBD1 (5 bases). Per germline, CDR1 LGHDT and CDR2 YNNKEL (reference sequence). V was shortened by 0 bases and J by 1 base, with 5 bases between the two germline ends. This CDR3 is 14 amino acids long. CDR3 DNA sequence: TGTGCCAGCAGCCAAGAAGGGGGCACAGATACGCAGTATTTT. This sequence encodes CASSQEGGTDTQYF.

A single count supports this clone. The chain is built from TRBV11-2 and TRBJ2-1; 7 bases are a match to TRBD2. The CDR3 sequence is 16 residues long. Germline V gene data show CDR1 as SGHAT and CDR2 as FQNNGV. J was trimmed by 1 base and V by 3 bases; bases with no gene match: 6. CDR3 bases: TGTGCCAGCAGCTTGCAAGCGGGGAATTCCTACAATGAGCAGTTCTTC. It translates to CASSLQAGNSYNEQFF. The complete variable domain, with remaining parts taken from reference TRBV11-2 and TRBJ2-1, reads EAGVAQSPRYKIIEKRQSVAFWCNPISGHATLYWYQQILGQGPKLLIQFQNNGVVDDSQLPKDRFSAERLKGVDSTLKIQPAKLEDSAVYLCASSLQAGNSYNEQFFGPGTRLTVL.

The V and J genes are TRBV24-1 and TRBJ1-5; no definite D call. The CDR3 totals 13 residues. Germline CDR1 reads KGHDR; CDR2 reads SFDVKD. Trimming pared 1 base from V and 9 bases from J, leaving 9 bases between. The CDR3 here is CATSDFGSRPQHF. The DNA of the CDR3 is TGTGCCACCAGTGATTTTGGGAGTCGGCCCCAGCATTTT.

V usage is TRBV4-1 and J usage is TRBJ2-5, with 10 bases identical to TRBD2. From germline, CDR1 is MGHRA and CDR2 YSYEKL. The V segment lost 0 bases and the J segment 0 bases; nucleotides outside the gene matches: 10. The CDR3 is made up of 19 amino acids. CDR3 DNA sequence: TGCGCCAGCAGCCAAGAGGGGGGACTAGCGCCCGAGTACCAAGAGACCCAGTACTTC. Translated, it gives CASSQEGGLAPEYQETQYF.

This chain links TRBV19 with TRBJ1-2; 10 bases match TRBD1. Trimming took 4 bases from V and 4 from J; bases not matched to a gene: 9. CDR1 LNHDA and CDR2 SQIVND come from the germline V gene (reference sequence). There are 16 residues in the CDR3. The CDR3 nucleotides read TGTGCCAGTAGTAACCCACGACAGGGGGCATCCTATGGCTACACCTTC. This sequence encodes CASSNPRQGASYGYTF.

The rearrangement uses TRBV19 and TRBJ1-5, with D possibly being TRBD1 (5 bases). The CDR3 runs 16 residues. The V end lost 3 bases, the J end lost 0 bases, and 12 bases lay between the germline ends. Germline V lookup: CDR1 LNHDA, CDR2 SQIVND (reference sequence). The CDR3 sequence: CASSINTGYSNQPQHF. The CDR3 region has the DNA TGTGCCAGTAGTATCAACACAGGCTATAGCAATCAGCCCCAGCATTTT.

V is TRBV7-9 and J is TRBJ1-2, with D perhaps matching TRBD1 (6 bases). V was clipped by 2 bases and J by 6 bases, with 16 bases between them. The length of the CDR3 is 15 residues. CDR1 is SEHNR and CDR2 is FQNEAQ in the germline V gene (reference sequence). The CDR3 loop reads CASSLSGGPTHGYTF. Written as DNA, the CDR3 is TGTGCCAGCAGCTTATCCGGGGGGCCGACTCATGGCTACACCTTC.